The 5 T cell receptor beta chains reported below all come from one sample, sequenced in a study of Ad26.COV2.S vaccination and SARS-CoV-2 variants. Treatment in this sample: roughly 19 received Ad26.COV2.S at low or high dose, single or two shots; 5 received placebo; per-sample allocation not given. Sampling was done on day 63 after the first vaccine or placebo injection. The method was immunoSEQ multiplex PCR; TCRdb's version includes in-frame clones alone and lacks a portion of them. This sample yields around 320,000 clones, of which approximately 86% are seen a single time; more than 1.5% belongs to the top ten. This specimen consisted of peripheral blood, obtained in a trial of Ad26.COV2.S vaccine versus placebo. Source of these receptors: a person aged 18 to 59 who received the Ad26.COV2.S COVID-19 vaccine or a placebo.

The genes are TRBV5-5 and TRBJ1-4; D is undetermined. Trimming cost V 4 bases and J 7 bases, with 14 bases left between them. This CDR3 region has 14 residues. The V gene's germline CDR1 is SGHKS and CDR2 YYEKEE (reference sequence). The CDR3 protein is CASSPIIFAEKLFF. The CDR3 DNA reads TGTGCCAGCAGCCCGATAATATTCGCTGAAAAACTGTTTTTT.

This chain links TRBV7-2 with TRBJ2-4, with a tentative D call TRBD2 (5 bases). The CDR3 sequence is 15 residues long. The germline CDR1 and CDR2 sequences are SGHTA and FQGNSA. V lost 5 bases and J 6 bases, leaving 17 bases between the germline ends. This CDR3 reads CASSPSGLARNIQYF. The CDR3 nucleotides are TGTGCCAGCAGCCCAAGTGGGCTAGCTAGAAACATTCAGTACTTC.

The genes are TRBV30 and TRBJ1-6; D is undetermined. CDR3 size: 13 residues. Germline lookup yields CDR1 GTSNPN and CDR2 SVGIG (reference sequence). V gave up 4 bases and J gave up 8 bases, with 12 bases separating them. The CDR3 spells CAWKTNHDSPLHF. The CDR3 nucleotides read TGTGCCTGGAAGACTAACCACGATTCACCCCTCCACTTT.

Concerning this clone itself: The same CDR3 can be traced to other DNA sequences in this sample. The chain joins TRBV6-5 to TRBJ1-1, with 8 nucleotides matching TRBD1. CDR3 length equals 14 residues. J gave up 2 bases and V 2 bases, and 1 base lay outside the gene matches. Germline CDR1 and CDR2: MNHEY and SVGAGI. CDR3 in amino acids: CASSYGTGNTEAFF. The CDR3 DNA reads TGTGCCAGCAGTTACGGGACAGGAAACACTGAAGCTTTCTTT.

CDR3 sequence: CASANLNTEAFF. In DNA form, the CDR3 reads TGTGCTAGTGCGAACTTGAACACTGAAGCTTTCTTT. The chain combines TRBV12-5 with TRBJ1-1; D uncertain. Germline assignment: CDR1 LGHNT and CDR2 FRNRAP. Trimming shortened V by 7 bases and J by 0 bases, and 6 bases separated the two germline ends. This CDR3 is 12 amino acids long. The full variable domain, rest sourced from reference TRBV12-5 and TRBJ1-1, is DARVTQTPRHKVTEMGQEVTMRCQPILGHNTVFWYRQTMMQGLELLAYFRNRAPLDDSGMPKDRFSAEMPDATLATLKIQPSEPRDSAVYFCASANLNTEAFFGQGTRLTVV.